The present entry profiles one T cell receptor beta chain with its context. This clonotype was picked up many times. The specificity of this receptor is unknown. The record has no base qualities; no much larger clone is one base away. The sample is drawn from a study of neurological immune-mediated disorders (dated by TCRdb to the late 2010s). In the study overall: Using UMI-based sequencing, the study compared peripheral blood TCR-beta repertoires from patients with HTLV-I-associated myelopathy (HAM/TSP), patients with multiple sclerosis, and healthy controls. The approximately 110 TCR-beta libraries included longitudinal samples, technical triplicates and paired sorted CD4+ and CD8+ T-cell subsets alongside PBMC samples. The cohort included about 70 subjects: roughly 15 with HAM/TSP, approximately 34 with multiple sclerosis, and approximately 20 healthy controls.

The healthy controls were volunteers from a blood bank in Maryland, USA. For the sorted-subset TCR libraries, the starting material was around 1 million sorted CD4+ or CD8+ T cells. PBMCs were separated from peripheral blood using Ficoll-Hypaque density gradient centrifugation and then cryopreserved in liquid nitrogen. The study also sequenced paired sorted CD4+ and CD8+ subsets from healthy controls, HAM/TSP patients and MS patients. Paper-wide results and their limitations: TCR clonal expansion was highest in HAM/TSP patients and lowest in MS patients, with MS patients falling below even healthy controls. Across subjects, expanded clones never shared an identical CDR3 amino acid sequence, which suggests that the TCR-beta repertoires in every group were private.

To synthesize cDNA, template-switch 5'RACE was performed with a primer carrying a 10-nucleotide random unique molecular identifier so that each TCR transcript was tagged. Every sequencing run covered 15-18 subjects and yielded more than 180 million TCR-beta sequences. Total RNA was extracted with the RNeasy kit. TCR-beta VDJ regions were amplified with primers for the TCR constant region and the 5'RACE anchor, using the KAPA Real-time Library Amplification kit. A first PCR added sample indexes and Illumina adaptors, after which a second PCR increased the library yield. After purification with Ampure beads, the TCR product of roughly 650 bp was size-selected on a 2% E-gel SizeSelection system. Before pooling, library quality was checked on a Bioanalyzer, concentration was measured with Qubit, and libraries were quantified with the Kapa Library Quantification kit. Paired-end 2 x 150 bp sequencing of the libraries was performed on an Illumina HiSeq 2500. To increase sequence diversity, roughly 24-32% phiX was spiked into each library pool. The source study handled its data this way. The quality-filtered reads were processed with the UMI-based MiGEC pipeline, whose error correction step removed more than 75% of the raw TCR sequences. IMGT germline references were used for alignment of VDJ genes, and clonotypes were defined by a unique CDR3 amino acid sequence together with V-J genes. VDJtools evaluated clonal expansion, Shannon diversity and CDR3 relatedness (CalcPairwiseDistances, ClusterSamples); CLCbio workbench built phylogenetic trees. Using coefficient-of-variation modelling across technical triplicates, the study counted a clone as expanded if it had at least 8 unique UMIs. TCRdb passed the public sequencing reads through fastp at Q25 and MiXCR, retaining productive beta sequences. All rows with the same CDR3 protein become a single entry with the most common DNA and genes. These V and J calls are TCRdb output, not the study's own analysis. Here the sample has some 37,000 distinct CDR3 sequences; 4% to 5.5% occur a single time. The ten largest clones represent roughly 10% of the sample.

Cut back by 4 bases and 3 bases, the V and J ends lie 9 bases apart. Its CDR3 holds 13 amino acids, cysteine through phenylalanine. Solely the CDR3 DNA is kept, with 39 bases framed from the first base. This chain joins TRBV12-3 or TRBV12-4 to TRBJ1-1, and TRBD1 may be the D gene, going by 5 matching bases. This TCR derives from a young man in good health. The sample was CD4+ T cells from blood. The CDR3 amino acid sequence is: CASSSQGYTEAFF. DNA sequence: TGTGCCAGCAGTTCGCAGGGTTACACTGAAGCTTTCTTT.